The sequence of this T cell receptor (beta chain) was determined in a study of T cell responses to AZD1222 COVID-19 vaccine. The CDR3 length is 16 residues. Germline values: CDR1 SGHVS, CDR2 FNYEAQ. After removal of 4 bases from V and 2 bases from J, the junction contained 9 bases not matched to a gene. Sequencing was performed with immunoSEQ multiplex PCR; in TCRdb, only in-frame clones are kept and a portion is missing. The sample holds about 77,000 clones, under 95% seen once. V usage is TRBV7-6 and J usage is TRBJ2-7; TRBD2 matches 9 bases. The source was peripheral blood, collected 28 days after the second AZD1222 dose. This sequence was found in an adult who received the AZD1222 COVID-19 vaccine. CDR3 in amino acids: CASSSLRGRETYEQYF. CDR3 DNA: TGTGCCAGCAGCTCCCTCCGCGGGAGGGAAACCTACGAGCAGTACTTC.